This T cell receptor (beta chain) was sequenced in a study of cytomegalovirus exposure and HLA in healthy donors. Findings and caveats of the study: Reportedly, fewer N-insertions than the roughly 700-donor mean appeared in an Asian-associated ancestry cluster in a later analysis. It was likely that a cluster of highly shared sequence variants was a sequencing artifact. A later analysis linked a missense DCLRE1C variant to TCR beta V- and J-gene trimming.

PCR involved 60 Vbeta and 13 Jbeta primers. TCRdb's copy holds only in-frame clones and misses some; the assay was immunoSEQ multiplex PCR. The sample lists over 150,000 clones, 79% seen once, with roughly 1.6% in the top ten. These donors, healthy bone marrow donors, were studied. The germline V gene has CDR1 MGHDK and CDR2 SYGVNS. This CDR3 comprises 18 residues. The J segment lost 5 bases and the V segment lost 3 bases, leaving 15 bases of the junction unmatched. With respect to this clone: As yet, its antigen is unknown.

The chain combines TRBV25-1 with TRBJ1-4, with 7 bases aligning to TRBD1. The TCR originated in a young woman in good health and CMV-seronegative. Sequencing was performed on PBMCs. DNA for the CDR3: TGTGCCAGCAGTGAGGCTGACAGGGAAGTAATGGGAAATGAAAAACTGTTTTTT. Translated: CASSEADREVMGNEKLFF.